Listed here are 25 T cell receptor beta chains from one sample, sequenced in a study of cytomegalovirus exposure and HLA in healthy donors. Method: immunoSEQ multiplex PCR; TCRdb's copy keeps in-frame clones and lacks some. The sample holds 50,000 to 80,000 clones, approximately 95% seen once. Sample: PBMCs. The receptors shown here come from a woman aged 18-30 years in good health and CMV-seropositive.

The J gene is TRBJ2-5, the V gene TRBV9; 11 bases line up with TRBD1. The CDR3 consists of 16 residues. From germline, CDR1 is SGDLS and CDR2 YYNGEE. V lost 4 bases to trimming and J lost 2 bases; unmatched junction nucleotides: 7. In nucleotides, the CDR3 is TGTGCCAGCAGCCCGTCGGACAGGGGGCTGCAAGAGACCCAGTACTTC. Amino acid sequence: CASSPSDRGLQETQYF.

The genes are TRBV5-6 and TRBJ2-7; 8 bases match TRBD1. Trimming took 4 bases from V and 2 from J; bases not matched to a gene: 8. The length of the CDR3 is 15 residues. Germline loops: CDR1 SGHDT, CDR2 YYEEEE. The CDR3 DNA sequence: TGTGCCAGCAGCATCGGGACAGGCGCTACCTACGAGCAGTACTTC. Residues: CASSIGTGATYEQYF.

The chain recombines TRBV6-6 with TRBJ2-2; no clear D gene. CDR3 length: 15 residues. With 5 bases removed from V and 3 bases from J, the gap between germline ends came to 13 bases. In germline, CDR1 is MNHNY, CDR2 SVGAGI (reference sequence). CDR3 DNA: TGTGCCAGCAGTACCACTACTCGGGACACCGGGGAGCTGTTTTTT. Translated, it gives CASSTTTRDTGELFF.

The gene calls are TRBV4-1 and TRBJ1-5, with D tentatively TRBD1 (5 bases). The CDR3 totals 15 residues. The germline V gene has CDR1 MGHRA and CDR2 YSYEKL. Trimming took off 1 base at V and 6 bases at J, with 13 bases between the two ends. CDR3 residues: CASSQVGLPGQPQHF. The CDR3 region has the DNA TGCGCCAGCAGCCAAGTGGGACTCCCGGGTCAGCCCCAGCATTTT.

CDR3 amino acids: CAISEGQGDVEQYF. The CDR3 nucleotides read TGTGCCATCAGTGAGGGTCAGGGGGATGTGGAGCAGTACTTC. The gene calls are TRBV10-3 and TRBJ2-7; 7 bases map to TRBD1. Germline V gives CDR1 ENHRY, CDR2 SYGVKD. V was pared by 2 bases and J by 7 bases, with 8 bases of the junction left unmatched. The CDR3 loop spans 14 amino acids.

The J gene is TRBJ1-2, the V gene TRBV28; a weak D match, TRBD1 (6 bases). V was clipped by 6 bases and J by 3 bases, with 17 bases between them. Germline CDR1 MDHEN, CDR2 SYDVKM. The CDR3 covers 15 residues. The CDR3 here is CASSPGGLRDYGYTF. CDR3 DNA: TGTGCCAGCAGCCCGGGGGGGCTAAGGGACTATGGCTACACCTTC.

This rearrangement joins TRBV19 to TRBJ2-5, with TRBD2 as a possible D gene (6 bases). This CDR3 spans 13 amino acids. Trimming removed 3 bases at V and 5 bases at J, with 10 bases between. Germline CDR1 and CDR2: LNHDA and SQIVND (reference sequence). The CDR3 sequence is CASSIVLAETQYF. The CDR3 nucleotides read TGTGCCAGTAGTATTGTACTAGCCGAGACCCAGTACTTC.

The V and J genes are TRBV10-1 and TRBJ2-5; 9 nucleotides line up with TRBD2. This CDR3 is built from 15 residues. Germline V lookup: CDR1 WNHNN, CDR2 SYGVQD (reference sequence). V was pared by 7 bases and J by 3 bases, with 9 bases of the junction left unmatched. The DNA for the CDR3 is TGCGCCAGCACTCTAGCGGGATTTAGGGAAGAGACCCAGTACTTC. It yields the protein CASTLAGFREETQYF.

J is TRBJ2-2 and V is TRBV19, with TRBD2 matching 15 bases. Germline CDR1 reads LNHDA; CDR2 reads SQIVND (reference sequence). Trimming removed 1 base from V and 1 base from J; junction bases left unmatched: 10. This CDR3 has 21 amino acids. CDR3 loop: CASSIVVFRTSGRVNTGELFF. CDR3 DNA: TGTGCCAGTAGTATAGTGGTTTTCCGGACTAGCGGGAGGGTGAACACCGGGGAGCTGTTTTTT.

The chain combines TRBV28 with TRBJ2-3; TRBD2 matches 13 bases. Germline trimming cut 4 bases from V and 2 bases from J; bases unmatched to any gene: 6. The CDR3 runs 17 residues. In germline, CDR1 is MDHEN, CDR2 SYDVKM. CDR3 in DNA: TGTGCCAGCAGTTCCGCAACTAGCGGGGGGGACACAGATACGCAGTATTTT. Its protein product is CASSSATSGGDTDTQYF.

This rearrangement joins TRBV27 to TRBJ2-1; 9 positions agree with TRBD1. J was trimmed by 8 bases and V by 0 bases; bases with no gene match: 5. Germline CDR1 is MNHEY and CDR2 is SMNVEV (reference sequence). This CDR3 region has 15 residues. The CDR3 coding sequence is TGTGCCAGCAGTTTATCAGGACAGGGGACCCATGAGCAGTTCTTC. It codes for CASSLSGQGTHEQFF.

The chain combines TRBV10-3 with TRBJ2-5; possibly TRBD1 for D (6 bases). The J call could be wrong; TRBJ2-7 is a better fit for the DNA end. The CDR3 has 12 residues. Germline V gene data show CDR1 as ENHRY and CDR2 as SYGVKD. CDR3 DNA sequence: TGTGCCATCAGAGGACAGCCCTACGAGCAGTACTTC. Translating gives CAIRGQPYEQYF.

The chain employs TRBV9 and TRBJ1-2; TRBD1 matches 8 bases. CDR3 length: 17 amino acids. J gave up 6 bases and V 1 base, and 14 bases lay outside the gene matches. CDR1 SGDLS and CDR2 YYNGEE come from the germline V gene. The CDR3 sequence: CASSVNPQDRVQDGYTF. CDR3 nucleotides: TGTGCCAGCAGCGTAAACCCCCAGGACAGGGTTCAAGATGGCTACACCTTC. The entire variable domain, with the rest obtained from reference TRBV9 and TRBJ1-2, is as follows: DSGVTQTPKHLITATGQRVTLRCSPRSGDLSVYWYQQSLDQGLQFLIQYYNGEERAKGNILERFSAQQFPDLHSELNLSSLELGDSALYFCASSVNPQDRVQDGYTFGSGTRLTVV.

This rearrangement joins TRBV7-2 to TRBJ1-1; 8 bases agree with TRBD1. CDR3 size: 14 residues. The V and J ends lost 1 base and 4 bases, in that order; junction bases with no gene match: 2. CDR1 SGHTA and CDR2 FQGNSA come from the germline V gene. CDR3 amino acids: CASSLGTGSTEAFF. The CDR3 bases are TGTGCCAGCAGCTTAGGGACAGGGTCCACTGAAGCTTTCTTT.

The gene calls are TRBV28 and TRBJ2-5; perhaps TRBD2 as D (6 bases). The CDR3 contains 12 residues. The germline V gene encodes CDR1 MDHEN and CDR2 SYDVKM. Trimming shortened V by 9 bases and J by 5 bases, and 13 bases separated the two germline ends. In DNA form, the CDR3 reads TGTGCCAGTCAGCGGGTTAGGGAGACCCAGTACTTC. Translating gives CASQRVRETQYF.

The V call is TRBV28, the J call TRBJ2-6, with D perhaps matching TRBD2 (6 bases). In germline, CDR1 is MDHEN, CDR2 SYDVKM. Between the trimmed V and J ends, which lost 7 bases and 4 bases, there was a span of 14 bases. This CDR3 contains 15 residues. CDR3 sequence reads: CASTLEGSGANVLTF. The CDR3 DNA sequence: TGTGCCAGCACCCTGGAGGGTTCCGGGGCCAACGTCCTGACTTTC.

This chain links TRBV28 with TRBJ2-1; 7 bases align to TRBD2. The CDR3 has 12 residues. CDR1 and CDR2 (germline): MDHEN, SYDVKM. J lost 9 bases, V lost 6 bases, and 5 bases had no gene match. CDR3 protein: CASRPRGGEQFF. The CDR3 DNA sequence: TGTGCCAGCAGGCCGCGCGGGGGTGAGCAGTTCTTC.

The chain carries TRBV27 and TRBJ2-3; TRBD2 is a possible D gene (6 bases). Germline values: CDR1 MNHEY, CDR2 SMNVEV (reference sequence). The CDR3 is 15 residues long. Trimming took off 3 bases at V and 6 bases at J, with 16 bases between the two ends. CDR3 coding DNA: TGTGCCAGCAGTTTTAGCGGAGCCGCTGTTGATACGCAGTATTTT. Translating it yields CASSFSGAAVDTQYF.

This clone was recorded once. This CDR3 reads CASSSLGADSNQPQHF. DNA of the CDR3: TGTGCCAGCAGTTCTCTGGGCGCTGATAGCAATCAGCCCCAGCATTTT. V and J are TRBV28 and TRBJ1-5; D remains unclear. V lost 4 bases and J 0 bases, leaving 13 bases between the germline ends. The V gene's germline CDR1 is MDHEN and CDR2 SYDVKM. The CDR3 is made up of 16 amino acids. The full variable domain, in which reference TRBV28 and TRBJ1-5 provide the parts outside the CDR3, is DVKVTQSSRYLVKRTGEKVFLECVQDMDHENMFWYRQDPGLGLRLIYFSYDVKMKEKGDIPEGYSVSREKKERFSLILESASTNQTSMYLCASSSLGADSNQPQHFGDGTRLSIL.

The J gene is TRBJ2-5, the V gene TRBV6-5, with 7 bases aligning to TRBD2. Germline trimming cut 3 bases from V and 5 bases from J; bases unmatched to any gene: 9. CDR3 size: 15 residues. CDR1 and CDR2 (germline): MNHEY, SVGAGI. The CDR3 nucleotides are TGTGCCAGCAGTTATAATCGTCTAGCGGCGGAGACCCAGTACTTC. Protein product: CASSYNRLAAETQYF.

This chain links TRBV11-2 with TRBJ2-1; 8 bases match TRBD2. The CDR3 spans 18 residues. V dropped 4 bases and J dropped 3; count of bases not matched to a gene: 14. Germline V gives CDR1 SGHAT, CDR2 FQNNGV. The CDR3 spells CASSSPLLTGGFYNEQFF. As DNA, the CDR3 is TGTGCCAGCAGCTCACCCCTCCTCACGGGGGGGTTCTACAATGAGCAGTTCTTC.

The chain employs TRBV7-2 and TRBJ1-6, with TRBD1 identical over 8 bases. The V segment lost 5 bases and the J segment 6 bases; nucleotides outside the gene matches: 9. This CDR3 comprises 16 residues. Per the germline V gene, CDR1 is SGHTA and CDR2 is FQGNSA. CDR3 DNA sequence: TGTGCCAGCAGCCCACGGGTCCAGGGGGCTAATTCACCCCTCCACTTT. It specifies CASSPRVQGANSPLHF.

The chain is built from TRBV5-1 and TRBJ2-5, with D possibly being TRBD2 (7 bases). Trimming took 4 bases from V and 1 from J, leaving 8 bases between them. Germline CDR1 and CDR2: SGHRS and YFSETQ. This CDR3 region has 13 residues. DNA for the CDR3: TGCGCCAGCAGCAGGGGGGGCCAAGAGACCCAGTACTTC. Protein: CASSRGGQETQYF.

V usage is TRBV28 and J usage is TRBJ2-4, with D possibly TRBD2 on 6 matching bases. The CDR3 spans 16 residues. Germline V lookup: CDR1 MDHEN, CDR2 SYDVKM. Deletions cut 3 bases from V and 0 bases from J, with 12 bases between. The chain's CDR3 is CASSLWREPAKNIQYF. CDR3 nucleotide sequence: TGTGCCAGCAGTTTGTGGAGGGAGCCAGCCAAAAACATTCAGTACTTC.

V and J are TRBV28 and TRBJ1-1, with D maybe TRBD1 (6 bases). CDR1 is MDHEN and CDR2 is SYDVKM in the germline V gene. This CDR3 comprises 14 residues. V was pared by 8 bases and J by 6 bases, with 19 bases between. The CDR3 protein is CASRIGGDVAEAFF. The CDR3 coding sequence is TGTGCCAGCCGCATAGGGGGGGATGTGGCTGAAGCTTTCTTT.